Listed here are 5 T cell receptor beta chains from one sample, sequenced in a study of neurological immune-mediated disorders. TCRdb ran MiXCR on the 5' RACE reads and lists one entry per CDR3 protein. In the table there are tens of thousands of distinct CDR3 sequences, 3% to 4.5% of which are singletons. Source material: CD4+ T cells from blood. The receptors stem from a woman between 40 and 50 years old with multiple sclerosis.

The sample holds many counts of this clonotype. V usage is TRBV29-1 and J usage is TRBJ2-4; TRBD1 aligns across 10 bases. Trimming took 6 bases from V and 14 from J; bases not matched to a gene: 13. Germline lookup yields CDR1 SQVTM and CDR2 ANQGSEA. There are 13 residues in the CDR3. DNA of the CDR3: TGCAGCGTATCAAAGGGGACAGGGGTTGTTGAGTACTTC. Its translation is CSVSKGTGVVEYF.

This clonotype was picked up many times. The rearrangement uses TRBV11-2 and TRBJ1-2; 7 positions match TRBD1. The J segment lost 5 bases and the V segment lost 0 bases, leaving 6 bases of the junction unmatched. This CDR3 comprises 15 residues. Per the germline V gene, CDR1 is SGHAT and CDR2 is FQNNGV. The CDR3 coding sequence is TGTGCCAGCAGCTTAGATAGGGGGCGTCATTATGGCTACACCTTC. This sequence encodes CASSLDRGRHYGYTF.

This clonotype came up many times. CDR3 nucleotides: TGTGCCAGCAGCCCCTCTGGACGGTCGAACACTGAAGCTTTCTTT. Translating it yields CASSPSGRSNTEAFF. The V and J genes are TRBV3-1 and TRBJ1-1; D gene uncertain. In germline, CDR1 is LGHDT, CDR2 YNNKEL (reference sequence). V was cut by 4 bases and J by 1 base, with 13 bases left in between. The CDR3 spans 15 residues. The variable domain in full, with the rest retrieved from reference TRBV3-1 and TRBJ1-1, is DTAVSQTPKYLVTQMGNDKSIKCEQNLGHDTMYWYKQDSKKFLKIMFSYNNKELIINETVPNRFSPKSPDKAHLNLHINSLELGDSAVYFCASSPSGRSNTEAFFGQGTRLTVV.

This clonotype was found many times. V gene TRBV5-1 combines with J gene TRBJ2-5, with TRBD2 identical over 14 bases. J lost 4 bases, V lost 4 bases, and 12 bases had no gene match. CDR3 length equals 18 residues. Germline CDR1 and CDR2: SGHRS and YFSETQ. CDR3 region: CASSSGLAGGPGGETQYF. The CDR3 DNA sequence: TGCGCCAGCAGCAGTGGACTAGCGGGGGGTCCTGGGGGAGAGACCCAGTACTTC.

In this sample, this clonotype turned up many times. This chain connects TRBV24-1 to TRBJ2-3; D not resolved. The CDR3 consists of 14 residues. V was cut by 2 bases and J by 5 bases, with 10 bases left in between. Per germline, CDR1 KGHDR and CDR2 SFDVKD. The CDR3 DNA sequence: TGTGCCACCAGTGATTCCTCCCCGGGAGATACGCAGTATTTT. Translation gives CATSDSSPGDTQYF.